This T cell receptor (beta chain) comes out of a study of vaccination effects on CD4 cells after COVID-19. Overall study context: Under the ViraFEST assay, PBMC were stimulated with viral peptide pools so that antigen-specific CD4+ T cells expanded. Sequencing was performed afterwards. Two doses of either BNT162b2 or mRNA-1273 were given to each participant. A couple of convalescent pre-vaccine samples were taken 142 and 148 days post-diagnosis.

Produced via immunoSEQ multiplex PCR; TCRdb's table is partial and in-frame only. The table shows approximately 46,000 clones, with 60% to 80% occurring only once. Details on this clone: Antigen unknown.

With 9 to 11 days of culture completed, CD4+ T cells were isolated. This receptor was obtained from a human donor who had a prior SARS-CoV-2 infection. Material: CD4+ T cells from PBMCs cultured without peptide, obtained before COVID-19 vaccination.

CDR3 coding DNA: TGTGCCAGCAGTGAAGGGACAGGATGGAGCTATGGCTACACCTTC. It encodes CASSEGTGWSYGYTF. The rearrangement links TRBV2 to TRBJ1-2, with TRBD1 matching over 7 bases. J gave up 4 bases and V 1 base, and 6 bases lay outside the gene matches. Germline lookup yields CDR1 SNHLY and CDR2 FYNNEI. The CDR3 runs to 15 residues.